The 27 T cell receptor beta chains presented below share a single source sample, sequenced in a study of breast tumors, draining lymph nodes, adjacent tissues. TCRdb reprocessed the multiplex PCR reads via MiXCR and lists one record per CDR3 protein. The sample has about 230,000 distinct CDR3 sequences, roughly 32% seen once. The lymph nodes were axillary draining lymph nodes from breast cancer patients. Sequencing input: axillary lymph node tissue. These receptors were collected from a female donor with breast cancer. Some clones in this sample may be carry-over from other donors' samples.

This clonotype was counted at least ten times. The V and J genes are TRBV19 and TRBJ2-7, with a tentative D call TRBD1 (6 bases). Germline-derived CDR1 and CDR2 are LNHDA and SQIVND (reference sequence). V was trimmed by 9 bases and J by 2 bases, leaving 17 bases between them. The CDR3 has 14 residues. The CDR3 sequence: CASAPRTAAYEQYF. DNA of the CDR3: TGTGCCAGCGCCCCCCGGACAGCAGCCTACGAGCAGTACTTC.

The sample holds a few counts of this clonotype. The chain recombines TRBV7-9 with TRBJ1-1, with a possible D match to TRBD1 (5 bases). This CDR3 is 14 amino acids long. V lost 3 bases to trimming and J lost 5 bases, with 13 bases between them. CDR1 is SEHNR, CDR2 FQNEAQ, per germline (reference sequence). The CDR3 DNA follows: TGTGCCAGCAGCTTTCGGGGGGAGGGAACTGAAGCTTTCTTT. It translates to CASSFRGEGTEAFF.

This clonotype was seen ten or more times. V usage is TRBV6-1 and J usage is TRBJ1-5; possibly TRBD1 for D (5 bases). CDR3 length equals 14 residues. V was clipped by 6 bases and J by 5 bases, with 14 bases between them. From germline, CDR1 is MNHNS and CDR2 SASEGT. CDR3 loop: CASRRGHGDQPQHF. CDR3 DNA sequence: TGTGCCAGCAGGAGAGGACATGGCGATCAGCCCCAGCATTTT.

Note on this clonotype: A read error may be the cause here, since a much bigger clone is one base away. The rearrangement uses TRBV20-1 and TRBJ2-1, with D possibly matching TRBD1 (6 bases). V lost 6 bases to trimming and J lost 5 bases, with 26 bases between them. CDR3 length: 17 residues. CDR1 is DFQATT and CDR2 is SNEGSKA in the germline V gene (reference sequence). The CDR3 reads CSAQGSIWDASNNEQFF. The CDR3 DNA sequence: TGCAGTGCCCAGGGGTCAATATGGGATGCGAGCAACAATGAGCAGTTCTTC.

The genes are TRBV5-1 and TRBJ2-5, with 15 positions matching TRBD2. After removal of 4 bases from V and 1 base from J, the junction contained 8 bases not matched to a gene. The germline gives CDR1 SGHRS, CDR2 YFSETQ. The CDR3 has 18 residues. CDR3 protein: CASSPPGLAGGCQETQYF. CDR3 in DNA: TGCGCCAGCAGCCCCCCGGGACTAGCGGGAGGTTGCCAAGAGACCCAGTACTTC.

This clonotype was picked up many times. The chain carries TRBV2 and TRBJ1-4, with D unclear. CDR3 length: 15 amino acids. Trimming left V 4 bases short and J 2 bases short, with 11 bases between. The germline V gene has CDR1 SNHLY and CDR2 FYNNEI. The CDR3 DNA follows: TGTGCCAGCAGTGGCGAGAGAGTTACTAATGAAAAACTGTTTTTT. Translated, it gives CASSGERVTNEKLFF.

The V gene is TRBV15, the J gene TRBJ2-5; 7 bases agree with TRBD1. The V gene end was trimmed by 4 bases and the J gene end by 0 bases; junction bases not matched to a gene: 14. Germline CDR1 LNHNV, CDR2 YYDKDF (reference sequence). The CDR3 spans 18 residues. The chain's CDR3 is CATSTILIGGRDQETQYF. The CDR3 bases are TGTGCCACCAGCACAATTCTAATAGGGGGCCGTGACCAAGAGACCCAGTACTTC.

The table lists this clonotype with many counts. J is TRBJ2-5 and V is TRBV4-1, with D possibly called TRBD1 or TRBD2 (5 bases each). CDR1 and CDR2 (germline): MGHRA, YSYEKL. The CDR3 totals 12 residues. V gave up 3 bases and J gave up 7 bases, with 9 bases separating them. In nucleotides, the CDR3 is TGCGCCAGCAGCCATGGGACGGGGACCCAGTACTTC. Encoded protein: CASSHGTGTQYF.

This clonotype was observed a single time. A junction boundary mismatches the germline segment, possibly from a read error. The chain carries TRBV3-1 and TRBJ2-5, with TRBD2 matching 10 bases. Germline assignment: CDR1 LGHDT and CDR2 YNNKEL (reference sequence). The CDR3 is 14 amino acids. CDR3 bases: TGTGCCAACAGCAAGCGGGAGGGCCTCGAGACCCAGTACTTC. Its translation is CANSKREGLETQYF.

The chain combines TRBV18 with TRBJ1-1, with no clear D. V was shortened by 3 bases and J by 4 bases, with 9 bases between the two germline ends. The CDR3 is 13 residues long. Germline-derived CDR1 and CDR2 are KGHSH and LQKENI. This CDR3 is CASSPSVGTEAFF. DNA for the CDR3: TGTGCCAGCTCACCGAGCGTCGGCACTGAAGCTTTCTTT.

As to this clonotype: One junction end disagrees with the germline gene, perhaps due to a read error. The chain is built from TRBV27 and TRBJ2-6, with D perhaps matching TRBD1 (5 bases). The CDR3 contains 16 residues. Germline V gene sequence: CDR1 MNHEY, CDR2 SMNVEV (reference sequence). The CDR3 loop reads CASRALDTSGASVLTF. CDR3 DNA sequence: TGTGCCAGCCGAGCCCTCGACACCTCTGGGGCCAGCGTCCTGACTTTC.

A word on this clonotype: The CDR3 end shows no conserved phenylalanine or tryptophan, and so a read error is likely. The gene calls are TRBV20-1 and TRBJ1-2; no firm D call. The CDR3 extends over 10 amino acids. Deletions cut 5 bases from V and 6 bases from J, with 7 bases between. The germline CDR1 and CDR2 sequences are DFQATT and SNEGSKA (reference sequence). The CDR3 DNA reads TGCAGTGCTCTTACTCATGGCTACACCTCC. Protein product: CSALTHGYTS.

This clonotype has a count of ten or more. This chain links TRBV18 with TRBJ1-2, with D maybe TRBD1 (6 bases). The CDR3 contains 15 residues. V lost 3 bases, J lost 4 bases, and 15 bases lay in between. Germline V gene sequence: CDR1 KGHSH, CDR2 LQKENI. For the CDR3, the DNA is TGTGCCAGCTCACCGGGACAAAGCAGCCTCTATGGCTACACCTTC. Translating it yields CASSPGQSSLYGYTF.

Details on this clonotype: Since a much larger clone is just one base distant, this may be a read error. The V and J genes are TRBV6-5 and TRBJ2-3; tentative D call: TRBD2 (5 bases). The germline V and J ends were trimmed by 0 bases and 8 bases, with 12 bases remaining between them. The CDR3 has 14 residues. CDR1 MNHEY and CDR2 SVGAGI come from the germline V gene. The CDR3 nucleotides are TGTGCCAGCAGTTACTCCCGACTAAAAGGTACGCAGTATTTT. It encodes CASSYSRLKGTQYF.

This clonotype was picked up many times. The chain employs TRBV29-1 and TRBJ2-3; a weak D match, TRBD2 (6 bases). Per the germline V gene, CDR1 is SQVTM and CDR2 is ANQGSEA. V dropped 6 bases and J dropped 3 bases, with 19 bases sitting between them. The CDR3 extends over 15 amino acids. The CDR3 loop reads CSVDLIAEATDTQYF. The DNA of the CDR3 is TGCAGCGTCGATCTAATAGCGGAAGCAACAGATACGCAGTATTTT.

This clonotype was detected ten times or more. The rearrangement uses TRBV4-3 and TRBJ2-1; 7 bases fit TRBD2. J was trimmed by 4 bases and V by 4 bases; bases with no gene match: 4. Germline V gene lookup returns CDR1 LGHNA and CDR2 YSLEER. The CDR3 consists of 14 residues. This chain's CDR3 is CASSLQRDYNEQFF. The CDR3 DNA follows: TGCGCCAGCAGCCTCCAGCGGGATTACAATGAGCAGTTCTTC.

Comment on this clonotype: A much bigger clone sits one base away, suggesting this may be a read error. The chain employs TRBV6-2 or TRBV6-3 and TRBJ1-2, with 7 bases fitting TRBD1. Germline CDR1 and CDR2: MNHEY and SVGEGT. The CDR3 covers 13 residues. Trimming at V came to 6 bases and at J to 7 bases, leaving 8 bases not matched to a gene. CDR3 amino acids: CASSDRAPGGYTF. The CDR3 bases are TGTGCCAGCAGCGACAGGGCGCCTGGTGGCTACACCTTC.

In its sample, this clonotype was seen many times. The gene calls are TRBV5-1 and TRBJ2-2; a possible D gene is TRBD2 (6 bases). Trimming pared 3 bases from V and 7 bases from J, leaving 13 bases between. The CDR3 is 14 amino acids. Germline values: CDR1 SGHRS, CDR2 YFSETQ. CDR3 region: CASSSRLEVGELFF. CDR3 coding DNA: TGCGCCAGCAGCTCCAGACTAGAGGTCGGGGAGCTGTTTTTT.

This clonotype has ten or more counts. The chain employs TRBV12-3 or TRBV12-4 and TRBJ1-4; TRBD1 might be the D (5 bases). The CDR3 totals 16 residues. V was shortened by 5 bases and J by 0 bases, with 13 bases between the two germline ends. DNA of the CDR3: TGTGCCAGCAGTCCCTATAGGGGAACAACTAATGAAAAACTGTTTTTT. It codes for CASSPYRGTTNEKLFF.

There are a few counts of this clonotype. The CDR3 here is CASSQERRKPVGSAELETQYF. The CDR3 DNA follows: TGTGCCAGCAGCCAAGAAAGAAGAAAACCTGTGGGGTCAGCGGAACTAGAGACCCAGTACTTC. The V call is TRBV3-1, the J call TRBJ2-5; the D gene is possibly TRBD2 (5 bases). The CDR3 runs 21 residues. V lost 0 bases and J lost 4, with 30 bases in between. Looked up from germline, CDR1 is LGHDT and CDR2 is YNNKEL (reference sequence).

This clonotype was observed a single time. At one boundary the junction diverges from the germline segment, which might be a read error. The V gene is TRBV7-9, the J gene TRBJ2-3; no clear D. CDR1 is SEHNR and CDR2 is FQNEAQ in the germline V gene (reference sequence). The length of the CDR3 is 13 residues. CDR3 nucleotide sequence: TGTGCCAGCAGCTGTATTTTTTCAGATACGCAGTACTTT. It is translated as CASSCIFSDTQYF.

Comments on this clonotype: The junction and the germline gene differ at one end; a read error may be behind it. The V call is TRBV20-1, the J call TRBJ2-2, with 7 positions matching TRBD2. The CDR3 is made up of 15 amino acids. Germline loops: CDR1 DFQATT, CDR2 SNEGSKA (reference sequence). CDR3 residues: CSARGGLTNTGELSF. DNA of the CDR3: TGCAGTGCTAGAGGGGGACTAACGAATACCGGGGAGCTGTCTTTT.

A remark on this clonotype: This may stem from a read error, because a much larger clone lies one nucleotide away. The CDR3 DNA reads as TGTGCCAGCAGCTTCCCCGGCAATCCGGGAGGGACCCAGTACTTC. It encodes CASSFPGNPGGTQYF. The chain combines TRBV5-4 with TRBJ2-5; 7 bases match TRBD2. This CDR3 region has 15 residues. CDR1 SGHNT and CDR2 YYREEE come from the germline V gene (reference sequence). The ends lost 2 bases at V and 7 bases at J; junction bases unmatched: 11.

The rearrangement joins TRBV9 to TRBJ1-2; no reliable D call. Germline V gene lookup returns CDR1 SGDLS and CDR2 YYNGEE. This CDR3 region has 12 residues. V was shortened by 0 bases and J by 6 bases, with 6 bases between the two germline ends. CDR3 protein: CASSVEGDGYTF. CDR3 bases: TGTGCCAGCAGCGTAGAGGGCGATGGCTACACCTTC.

There are many counts of this clonotype. The chain combines TRBV11-3 with TRBJ1-4; 8 positions match TRBD1. CDR3 size: 15 residues. The V gene end was trimmed by 6 bases and the J gene end by 6 bases; junction bases not matched to a gene: 9. Germline CDR1 and CDR2: SGHNT and YENEEA. The CDR3 DNA is TGTGCCAGCAGTCCCAGGACAGGGACGGATGAAAAACTGTTTTTT. As protein: CASSPRTGTDEKLFF.

The rearrangement links TRBV6-5 to TRBJ2-3; D is possibly TRBD1 (6 bases). V was clipped by 2 bases and J by 6 bases, with 12 bases between them. Germline CDR1 and CDR2: MNHEY and SVGAGI. The CDR3 is 14 residues long. This chain's CDR3 is CASSYDFRGDTQYF. The CDR3 DNA follows: TGTGCCAGCAGTTACGACTTTAGGGGGGATACGCAGTATTTT.

This clonotype was detected ten times or more. The rearrangement uses TRBV13 and TRBJ2-3, with D perhaps matching TRBD2 (5 bases). V was cut by 0 bases and J by 4 bases, with 11 bases left in between. Per germline, CDR1 PRHDT and CDR2 FYEKMQ (reference sequence). This CDR3 is 15 amino acids long. The CDR3 protein is CASSLGDAGADTQYF. In DNA form, the CDR3 reads TGTGCCAGCAGCTTAGGAGACGCGGGTGCAGATACGCAGTATTTT.